One sample yielded the 10 T cell receptor beta chains listed below, sequenced in a study of early T cells in non-severe SARS-CoV-2 infection. TCRdb re-called the 5' RACE reads with MiXCR, one entry per CDR3 protein. The sample has roughly 83,000 distinct CDR3 sequences, around 12% seen once. Here the sequenced sample was whole blood, taken at baseline. The receptor source for this set is an adult who was a healthcare worker with PCR-confirmed SARS-CoV-2 infection or an uninfected control (not recorded which).

This clonotype came up a few times. This sequence joins TRBV5-1 and TRBJ2-3, with D perhaps TRBD2 (6 bases). Trimming cost V 0 bases and J 0 bases, with 11 bases left between them. CDR1 is SGHRS, CDR2 YFSETQ, per germline. This CDR3 contains 16 residues. CDR3 sequence reads: CASSLEGGVSTDTQYF. CDR3 coding DNA: TGCGCCAGCAGCTTGGAAGGCGGGGTGAGCACAGATACGCAGTATTTT.

This clonotype has a count of ten or more. The rearrangement joins TRBV11-2 to TRBJ1-1; 7 bases map to TRBD1. CDR3 length: 13 residues. CDR1 SGHAT and CDR2 FQNNGV come from the germline V gene. Trimming took 5 bases from V and 1 from J; bases not matched to a gene: 1. CDR3 protein: CASSRTGNTEAFF. In DNA form, the CDR3 reads TGTGCCAGCAGCCGGACAGGGAACACTGAAGCTTTCTTT.

This clonotype showed up just a few times. This chain joins TRBV7-9 and TRBJ2-4, with TRBD1 identical over 7 bases. Germline CDR1 SEHNR, CDR2 FQNEAQ (reference sequence). Trimming at V came to 5 bases and at J to 3 bases, leaving 7 bases not matched to a gene. This CDR3 spans 15 amino acids. The chain's CDR3 is CASSLTGAFKNIQYF. CDR3 bases: TGTGCCAGCAGCCTTACAGGGGCCTTCAAAAACATTCAGTACTTC.

The gene calls are TRBV6-6 and TRBJ1-5; TRBD1 matches 7 bases. This CDR3 region has 16 residues. Trimming cost V 2 bases and J 7 bases; bases outside gene matches: 11. Looked up from germline, CDR1 is MNHNY and CDR2 is SVGAGI (reference sequence). This CDR3 reads CASSYPPDRVWQPQHF. The CDR3 DNA follows: TGTGCCAGCAGTTACCCTCCCGACAGGGTTTGGCAGCCCCAGCATTTT.

About this clonotype itself: A much larger clone lies one base from this, so it may be a read error. The chain is built from TRBV18 and TRBJ2-3, with a tentative D call TRBD2 (6 bases). The CDR3 contains 13 residues. Germline CDR1 reads KGHSH; CDR2 reads LQKENI. CDR3 DNA sequence: TGTGCCAGCCCACCCGCGGGGCCAGATACGCAGTATTTT. The encoded protein is CASPPAGPDTQYF.

The rearrangement joins TRBV12-3 or TRBV12-4 to TRBJ2-5; tentatively, D is TRBD1 (6 bases). The CDR3 length is 12 residues. V was trimmed by 6 bases and J by 2 bases, leaving 7 bases between them. CDR3 sequence reads: CASRDRQETQYF. The CDR3 region has the DNA TGTGCCAGCAGAGACAGGCAAGAGACCCAGTACTTC.

This chain links TRBV2 with TRBJ2-3, with a possible D match to TRBD2 (6 bases). The germline V gene encodes CDR1 SNHLY and CDR2 FYNNEI. The ends were cut back, 11 bases at V and 3 bases at J, with 9 bases in the middle. This CDR3 has 11 residues. The CDR3 nucleotides are TGTGCCGGGGGGAGAACAGATACGCAGTATTTT. Translated: CAGGRTDTQYF.

This clonotype occurred a few times. CDR3 amino acids: CASSRLRDSTYNSPLHF. The CDR3 DNA reads as TGTGCCAGCAGCCGGTTAAGGGACAGCACCTATAATTCACCCCTCCACTTT. This sequence joins TRBV7-9 and TRBJ1-6; 7 bases are a match to TRBD1. J gave up 2 bases and V 5 bases, and 9 bases lay outside the gene matches. Germline V lookup: CDR1 SEHNR, CDR2 FQNEAQ (reference sequence). This CDR3 contains 17 residues.

This clonotype turned up a few times. The V gene is TRBV7-3, the J gene TRBJ2-1, with D unclear. This CDR3 contains 14 residues. V was shortened by 2 bases and J by 4 bases, with 9 bases between the two germline ends. The germline CDR1 and CDR2 sequences are SGHTA and FQGTGA. The CDR3 nucleotides read TGTGCCAGCAGCTTATTAGGGCGGTACAATGAGCAGTTCTTC. This gives the protein CASSLLGRYNEQFF.

Many counts were recorded for this clonotype. V usage is TRBV12-2 and J usage is TRBJ2-3; the table's D call TRBD1 went unverified against the DNA. TRBV12-2 is a pseudogene. This CDR3 comprises 17 residues. Written as DNA, the CDR3 is TGTGCAAGTCGCTATTCCGGGACAGGTCCCTTCACAGATACGCAGTATTTT. This sequence encodes CASRYSGTGPFTDTQYF.